A single TCR beta chain is shown here with its context. The antigen is unknown. The data belong to a study of shared clonotypes between healthy human individuals. General observations from the study: For sorted subsets, rarefaction showed incomplete sequencing despite large depth.

It was at deep level that the assay was run. For every subset, genomic DNA was evenly distributed across several immunoSEQ plates. Produced via immunoSEQ multiplex PCR; TCRdb's table is partial and in-frame only. Here the sample spans roughly 500,000 clones, about 96% being singletons. The CDR3 spans 17 residues. Trimming took 5 bases from V and 5 from J, leaving 24 bases between them. Germline CDR1 and CDR2: MDHEN and SYDVKM. CD4+ cells underwent separation, giving CD45RA+ naive and CD45RA-negative memory subsets. The sample was naive CD4+ T cells sorted from blood. As for subset: CD45RA+ positively selected. This TCR came from a woman aged 30 to 39 in good health. The rearrangement joins TRBV28 to TRBJ2-5, with D perhaps TRBD1 or TRBD2 (6 bases each). The chain's CDR3 is CASSPNWGAYEWETQYF. DNA of the CDR3: TGTGCCAGCAGTCCGAATTGGGGGGCGTACGAGTGGGAGACCCAGTACTTC.